These 27 T cell receptor beta chains share one sample of origin, sequenced in a study of sequential checkpoint blockade in melanoma (dated 2019 in TCRdb). Libraries were built with the immunoSEQ multiplex PCR assay. Imported from immuneACCESS, the table was reduced by TCRdb to in-frame sequences with V and J called. These copies leave out some clones; in studies compared against another copy, an unresolved V gene accounts for under half, and the cause of the remainder is not known. The sample includes roughly 9,600 clones, with about 25% observed a single time. Of the sample, 20% to 25% falls within the top ten clones. In light of the paper, this sample's treatment or condition label describes: randomized to nivolumab then ipilimumab (arm A) or the reverse (arm B). The specimen comprised tumor tissue (inferred from file names), sampled from a patient given nivolumab and ipilimumab in sequence. These receptors all come from a human donor with melanoma.

This clone was seen only a few times. The rearrangement links TRBV28 to TRBJ1-5, with unresolved D. Germline loops: CDR1 MDHEN, CDR2 SYDVKM. The CDR3 sequence is 14 residues long. Deletions cut 8 bases from V and 1 base from J, with 12 bases between. The CDR3 nucleotides read TGTGCCAGCGAGAGGAGGGCGAGCAATCAGCCCCAGCATTTT. It yields the protein CASERRASNQPQHF.

In its sample, this clone was seen many times. The genes are TRBV11-3 and TRBJ1-4; 8 nucleotides align to TRBD1. The CDR3 extends over 14 amino acids. Trimming cost V 3 bases and J 6 bases; bases outside gene matches: 3. Germline values: CDR1 SGHNT, CDR2 YENEEA. CDR3 loop: CASSLDRVYEKLFF. The CDR3 bases are TGTGCCAGCAGCTTGGACAGGGTTTATGAAAAACTGTTTTTT.

The chain is built from TRBV18 and TRBJ2-7; D gene ambiguous. CDR1 is KGHSH and CDR2 is LQKENI in the germline V gene. The CDR3 is made up of 12 amino acids. V was cut by 4 bases and J by 6 bases, with 10 bases left in between. The CDR3, as DNA: TGTGCCAGCTCACTCGAGCCCTCCGAGCAGTACGTC. Its translation is CASSLEPSEQYV.

This clone has a handful of counts. This chain links TRBV28 with TRBJ2-7, with D perhaps assigned TRBD1 or TRBD2 (5 bases each). Per germline, CDR1 MDHEN and CDR2 SYDVKM. The V gene lost 6 bases and the J gene lost 2 bases, with 20 bases spanning the gap. The CDR3 totals 16 residues. The CDR3 nucleotides read TGTGCCAGCAGACCACTTGACAGTGAGGGAGCCTACGAGCAGTACGTC. This sequence encodes CASRPLDSEGAYEQYV.

The J gene is TRBJ2-5, the V gene TRBV10-2; D not certain. V shed 4 bases and J shed 5 bases, with 17 bases lying between them. CDR1 and CDR2 from the germline V gene are WSHSY and SAAADI. The CDR3 length is 15 residues. The CDR3: CASSVLGGIRETQYF. In DNA, the CDR3 is TGCGCCAGCAGTGTTTTGGGTGGGATTAGGGAGACCCAGTACTTC.

The chain uses TRBV10-2 and TRBJ2-7; D is unresolved. CDR3 size: 13 residues. V was pared by 2 bases and J by 2 bases, with 7 bases between. The germline V gene encodes CDR1 WSHSY and CDR2 SAAADI. CDR3 sequence: CASSETGPYEQYF. DNA of the CDR3: TGCGCCAGCAGTGAGACTGGGCCCTACGAGCAGTACTTC.

This clone showed up many times. The CDR3 loop reads CASSSAPGSTMKQFF. The CDR3 DNA sequence: TGTGCCAGCAGCTCTGCCCCGGGGTCGACAATGAAGCAGTTCTTC. The rearrangement uses TRBV11-3 and TRBJ2-1; D is possibly TRBD2 (5 bases). The V gene lost 4 bases and the J gene lost 11 bases, with 21 bases spanning the gap. The CDR3 is 15 amino acids. The germline CDR1 and CDR2 sequences are SGHNT and YENEEA.

V gene TRBV9 combines with J gene TRBJ1-5; the D gene is possibly TRBD1 (6 bases). The V gene's germline CDR1 is SGDLS and CDR2 YYNGEE. The CDR3 spans 14 residues. Trimming removed 6 bases from V and 4 bases from J, with 14 bases in between. CDR3 bases: TGTGCCAGCACGACTGAGGGGGAGAATCAGCCCCAGCATTTT. This sequence encodes CASTTEGENQPQHF.

The J gene is TRBJ1-5, the V gene TRBV19; tentatively, D is TRBD1 (6 bases). V lost 4 bases, J lost 2 bases, and 12 bases lay in between. Germline loops: CDR1 LNHDA, CDR2 SQIVND (reference sequence). The CDR3 has 15 residues. The CDR3 DNA reads TGTGCCAGTAGTAACCGGGGGCCTGGCAATCAGCCCCAGCATTTT. It yields the protein CASSNRGPGNQPQHF. Looking up the rest from reference TRBV19 and TRBJ1-5 gives the full variable domain: DGGITQSPKYLFRKEGQNVTLSCEQNLNHDAMYWYRQDPGQGLRLIYYSQIVNDFQKGDIAEGYSVSREKKESFPLTVTSAQKNPTAFYLCASSNRGPGNQPQHFGDGTRLSIL.

The chain couples TRBV18 to TRBJ2-2; either TRBD1 or TRBD2 may supply D (6 bases each). Germline CDR1 KGHSH, CDR2 LQKENI. V shed 10 bases and J shed 4 bases, with 13 bases lying between them. The CDR3 length is 13 residues. CDR3 DNA sequence: TGTGCCACCACTCGGGGGCTCACCGGGGAGCTGTTTTTT. Translation: CATTRGLTGELFF.

In its sample, this clone was seen a few times. The gene calls are TRBV11-3 and TRBJ2-6, with D unclear. CDR1 and CDR2 from the germline V gene are SGHNT and YENEEA. The CDR3 is made up of 14 amino acids. V lost 3 bases, J lost 2 bases, and 5 bases lay in between. The CDR3 loop reads CASSLKAGANVLTF. CDR3 in DNA: TGTGCCAGCAGCTTGAAGGCTGGGGCCAACGTCCTGACTTTC.

This clone was counted a few times. This rearrangement joins TRBV12-5 to TRBJ1-3; D unresolved. CDR1 is LGHNT, CDR2 FRNRAP, per germline. The CDR3 sequence is 11 residues long. V lost 2 bases to trimming and J lost 8 bases, with 4 bases between them. The CDR3 protein is CASGLLYTIYF. The CDR3 DNA follows: TGTGCTAGTGGTTTGTTATACACCATATATTTT.

This clone was seen a few times. This chain links TRBV15 with TRBJ2-1, with 10 bases matching TRBD2. After removal of 0 bases from V and 7 bases from J, the junction contained 12 bases not matched to a gene. This CDR3 has 18 amino acids. The germline gives CDR1 LNHNV, CDR2 YYDKDF (reference sequence). The CDR3 coding sequence is TGTGCCACCAGCAGAGAATTTAGCGGGGGGTACCTCTCGAATGAGCAGTTCTTC. This translates into CATSREFSGGYLSNEQFF.

This clone was seen a handful of times. V gene TRBV29-1 combines with J gene TRBJ1-1; D remains ambiguous. Germline V lookup: CDR1 SQVTM, CDR2 ANQGSEA. Trimming removed 3 bases from V and 1 base from J, with 9 bases in between. This CDR3 has 13 amino acids. CDR3 loop: CSVESLPNTEAFF. The CDR3 DNA follows: TGCAGCGTTGAGAGTCTACCGAACACTGAAGCTTTCTTT.

This clone was observed a few times. This chain joins TRBV6-8 and TRBJ1-4; D call uncertain. The CDR3 contains 14 residues. Trimming cost V 5 bases and J 4 bases, with 11 bases left between them. Germline V lookup: CDR1 MNHGY, CDR2 SAAAGT. The CDR3 protein is CASSPDIRNEKLFF. CDR3 in DNA: TGTGCCAGCAGTCCCGACATTCGTAATGAAAAACTGTTTTTT.

The V call is TRBV19, the J call TRBJ2-7; 8 bases line up with TRBD1. CDR1 and CDR2 from the germline V gene are LNHDA and SQIVND (reference sequence). Trimming took 8 bases from V and 5 from J; bases not matched to a gene: 2. This CDR3 spans 11 amino acids. The CDR3 DNA sequence: TGTGCCAGTGGACAGGGTGACGAGCAGTACTTC. Encoded protein: CASGQGDEQYF. Together with reference TRBV19 and TRBJ2-7, the CDR3 gives the full variable domain: DGGITQSPKYLFRKEGQNVTLSCEQNLNHDAMYWYRQDPGQGLRLIYYSQIVNDFQKGDIAEGYSVSREKKESFPLTVTSAQKNPTAFYLCASGQGDEQYFGPGTRLTVT.

This clone is labeled medium-sized. The V and J genes are TRBV25-1 and TRBJ2-6; D is uncertain. V lost 4 bases to trimming and J lost 1 base, with 8 bases between them. Per the germline V gene, CDR1 is MGHDK and CDR2 is SYGVNS. This CDR3 is 15 amino acids long. In DNA, the CDR3 is TGTGCCAGCAGTGCGAGGTCTTCTGGGGCCAACGTCCTGACTTTC. Its translation is CASSARSSGANVLTF.

V usage is TRBV5-1 and J usage is TRBJ2-3, with a tentative D call TRBD1 (6 bases). With 4 bases removed from V and 0 bases from J, the gap between germline ends came to 12 bases. This CDR3 region has 15 residues. Germline assignment: CDR1 SGHRS and CDR2 YFSETQ. CDR3 sequence (DNA): TGCGCCAGCAGCCCTCGGACAGCAAGCACAGATACGCAGTATTTT. It codes for CASSPRTASTDTQYF.

This clone has at least ten counts. The chain uses TRBV11-3 and TRBJ1-2; D perhaps matches TRBD1 (5 bases). The V end lost 0 bases, the J end lost 6 bases, and 17 bases lay between the germline ends. The CDR3 extends over 16 amino acids. Per germline, CDR1 SGHNT and CDR2 YENEEA. CDR3 loop: CASSLDHRWGFDGYTF. For the CDR3, the DNA is TGTGCCAGCAGCTTAGATCACAGGTGGGGCTTTGATGGCTACACCTTC.

The rearrangement joins TRBV9 to TRBJ2-1; 11 nucleotides align to TRBD2. With V trimmed by 5 bases and J by 4 bases, 5 bases remained unmatched. The CDR3 consists of 15 residues. Per germline, CDR1 SGDLS and CDR2 YYNGEE. CDR3 sequence reads: CASRGTSGDYNEQFF. In DNA form, the CDR3 reads TGTGCCAGCAGGGGGACTAGCGGTGATTACAATGAGCAGTTCTTC.

This clone occurred a few times. This sequence joins TRBV6-8 and TRBJ1-3; a weak D match, TRBD1 (5 bases). This CDR3 is 19 amino acids long. V dropped 0 bases and J dropped 2 bases, with 20 bases sitting between them. From germline, CDR1 is MNHGY and CDR2 SAAAGT. This CDR3 is CASSYSGTSGRLTGNTIYF. CDR3 sequence (DNA): TGTGCCAGCAGTTACTCGGGGACTAGCGGGAGGTTAACTGGAAACACCATATATTTT.

This clone was seen only a few times. The CDR3 here is CASSFLFGGGRLHTDTQYF. CDR3 sequence (DNA): TGTGCCAGCAGCTTCCTTTTTGGCGGGGGGCGCCTACACACAGATACGCAGTATTTT. This chain connects TRBV11-3 to TRBJ2-3, with 8 bases fitting TRBD2. V lost 3 bases to trimming and J lost 2 bases; unmatched junction nucleotides: 16. Germline V gives CDR1 SGHNT, CDR2 YENEEA. This CDR3 region has 19 residues.

The chain recombines TRBV19 with TRBJ2-5; TRBD2 agrees at 13 bases. Germline assignment: CDR1 LNHDA and CDR2 SQIVND (reference sequence). The CDR3 is 17 residues long. V lost 3 bases to trimming and J lost 2 bases; unmatched junction nucleotides: 6. The CDR3 protein is CASSMGLAGSGQETQYF. The CDR3 DNA follows: TGTGCCAGTAGTATGGGACTAGCGGGGTCGGGACAAGAGACCCAGTACTTC. The entire variable domain, with the rest obtained from reference TRBV19 and TRBJ2-5, is as follows: DGGITQSPKYLFRKEGQNVTLSCEQNLNHDAMYWYRQDPGQGLRLIYYSQIVNDFQKGDIAEGYSVSREKKESFPLTVTSAQKNPTAFYLCASSMGLAGSGQETQYFGPGTRLLVL.

This clone has only a few counts. V gene TRBV6-8 combines with J gene TRBJ1-2; D remains ambiguous. This CDR3 is 13 amino acids long. Germline V CDR1 and CDR2: MNHGY, SAAAGT. V lost 4 bases, J lost 8 bases, and 14 bases lay in between. The CDR3 bases are TGTGCCAGCAGTTTGGGGATCCGAGGGGGCTACACCTTC. Protein product: CASSLGIRGGYTF.

The chain recombines TRBV11-3 with TRBJ2-4; D gene unclear. CDR1 is SGHNT and CDR2 is YENEEA in the germline V gene. V was shortened by 4 bases and J by 0 bases, with 7 bases between the two germline ends. The CDR3 is 14 residues long. Written as DNA, the CDR3 is TGTGCCAGCAGCTCGACGGGAGCCAAAAACATTCAGTACTTC. Protein: CASSSTGAKNIQYF. The full variable domain, rest sourced from reference TRBV11-3 and TRBJ2-4, is EAGVVQSPRYKIIEKKQPVAFWCNPISGHNTLYWYLQNLGQGPELLIRYENEEAVDDSQLPKDRFSAERLKGVDSTLKIQPAELGDSAVYLCASSSTGAKNIQYFGAGTRLSVL.

The V call is TRBV19, the J call TRBJ2-3; D ambiguous. This CDR3 is built from 15 residues. The V gene lost 0 bases and the J gene lost 3 bases, with 10 bases spanning the gap. Germline V CDR1 and CDR2: LNHDA, SQIVND (reference sequence). The CDR3 coding sequence is TGTGCCAGTAGTATAGATGCAGGTAAAACAGATACGCAGTATTTT. It translates to CASSIDAGKTDTQYF.

Here the CDR3 reads CASSLDRQDMGSPLHF. The CDR3 coding sequence is TGTGCCAGCAGCTTAGATCGACAGGATATGGGCTCACCCCTCCACTTT. This rearrangement joins TRBV11-3 to TRBJ1-6, with a possible D match to TRBD1 (6 bases). The CDR3 loop spans 16 amino acids. From germline, CDR1 is SGHNT and CDR2 YENEEA. The V end was cut by 0 bases, the J end by 10 bases, with 16 bases between.